The entry below describes one T cell receptor beta chain. Antigen: not known. The data derive from a study of cytomegalovirus exposure and HLA in healthy donors. PCR employed 60 Vbeta and 13 Jbeta primers. As originally analysed: Tens of millions of unique TCR beta chains, 9.5 million to 11 million of them shared, were counted by a later analysis. Libraries were prepared by immunoSEQ multiplex PCR; TCRdb keeps only in-frame clonotypes and omits some of them. Clone size and V and J calls were adopted from that table, with D and trimming inferred from the DNA. The sample shows approximately 220,000 clones, 65% to 80% of them seen only once. General observations from the study: In vitro testing confirmed a few CMV-associated chains as specific for CMV antigens. There were reportedly fewer N-insertions in an Asian-associated ancestry cluster than the approximately 700-donor mean, in a later analysis.

This clonotype originated in a girl aged 2 to 10 in good health and CMV-seronegative. Sequencing used PBMCs.

Written as DNA, the CDR3 is TGCAGCGTTGAAGGGGATAGGCGGGCTGCGGGGAATGAGCAGTTCTTC. Residues: CSVEGDRRAAGNEQFF. V and J are TRBV29-1 and TRBJ2-1; perhaps TRBD2 as D (6 bases). V gave up 1 base and J gave up 7 bases, with 20 bases separating them. The V gene's germline CDR1 is SQVTM and CDR2 ANQGSEA. CDR3 length: 16 residues.